This T cell receptor beta chain was documented in a study of monozygotic twins with inflammatory bowel disease. CDR3 length: 14 amino acids. Looked up from germline, CDR1 is DFQATT and CDR2 is SNEGSKA (reference sequence). With regard to this clonotype: What it binds is not known.

Whole blood served as the source of total RNA, and no T cell sorting took place. Overall study results and limits: Cells of different T cell subtypes could not be told apart. Healthy twins showed more clonotype sharing with others than IBD patients, especially patients with disease activity.

The UMIs carried a 6-nucleotide sample barcode, and they were added by template switching. TCRdb reprocessed the 5' RACE reads, keeping one entry per CDR3 protein, no DNA. In total, the table holds about 440,000 distinct CDR3 sequences. The V gene is TRBV20-1, the J gene TRBJ2-5; absent DNA, TCRdb's TRBD1 call cannot be checked. The receptor's source is a human donor with ulcerative colitis or Crohn's disease, or a healthy co-twin of an affected twin (not recorded which). The sequencing input was blood. The CDR3 sequence is CSARRGVGGETQYF.